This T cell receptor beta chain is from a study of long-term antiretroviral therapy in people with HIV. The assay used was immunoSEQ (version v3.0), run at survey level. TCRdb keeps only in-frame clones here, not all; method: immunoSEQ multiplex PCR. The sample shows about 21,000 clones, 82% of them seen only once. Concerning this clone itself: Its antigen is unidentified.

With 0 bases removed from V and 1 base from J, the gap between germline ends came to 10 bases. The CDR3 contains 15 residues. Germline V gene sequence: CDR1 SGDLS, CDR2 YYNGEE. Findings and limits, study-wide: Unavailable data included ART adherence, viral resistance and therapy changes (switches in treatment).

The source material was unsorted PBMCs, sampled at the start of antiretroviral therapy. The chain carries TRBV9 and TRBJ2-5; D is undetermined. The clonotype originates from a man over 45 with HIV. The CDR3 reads CASSVEESAQETQYF. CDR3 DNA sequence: TGTGCCAGCAGCGTAGAGGAGTCAGCCCAAGAGACCCAGTACTTC. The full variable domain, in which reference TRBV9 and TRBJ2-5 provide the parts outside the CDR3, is DSGVTQTPKHLITATGQRVTLRCSPRSGDLSVYWYQQSLDQGLQFLIQYYNGEERAKGNILERFSAQQFPDLHSELNLSSLELGDSALYFCASSVEESAQETQYFGPGTRLLVL.